The subject of this entry is one T cell receptor (beta chain). This receptor's antigen is unknown. No base qualities exist here, and no much larger clone lies one base off it. In the germline V gene (reference sequence), CDR1 corresponds to MNHEY and CDR2 to SMNVEV. Trimmed from V: 6 bases; trimmed from J: 2 bases; junction bases lacking a gene match: 12. The CDR3 spans 16 residues, from the cysteine through the phenylalanine. Kept here is only the CDR3 DNA, which spans 48 bases and is read in frame from base 1. Preparation of the library involved the immunoSEQ multiplex PCR assay. In its TCRdb copy, this immuneACCESS table keeps in-frame sequences only and misses some clones. Where compared with another copy, unresolved V genes explain less than half of these, and the others have no known cause. The sample table contains about 44,000 clones; only one count was recorded for around 96% of them. The ten most abundant clones make up 0.85% to 1% of the sample.

This sample was included in a study of T cell changes during pregnancy in multiple sclerosis (dated 2019 in TCRdb). Study-wide context: The study looked at changes in the T cell repertoire across pregnancy in women with multiple sclerosis.

The rearrangement combines TRBV27 with TRBJ2-7, with 8 bases matching TRBD1. The sample consisted of peripheral blood, taken in the second trimester of pregnancy. The TCR sequence derives from a female donor with multiple sclerosis, enrolled in a pregnancy study. The CDR3 region reads CASSPLVGTGAYEQYF. The DNA is as follows: TGTGCCAGCAGCCCCCTGGTGGGGACAGGCGCCTACGAGCAGTACTTC.